Each of the 18 T cell receptor beta chains below was sequenced from the same sample in a study of T-cell reconstitution after alpha-beta-depleted transplantation in children. This sample's TCRbeta library carried unique molecular identifier barcodes. TCRdb analysed the PCR reads with MiXCR anew, one entry per CDR3 protein. The sample gives about 460,000 distinct CDR3 sequences, about an eighth of which show up once; approximately 14% is in the top ten. Here the sequenced sample was PBMCs, mostly from graft donor cells, taken 180 days after TCRalphabeta/CD19-depleted stem cell transplant. The receptors come from a female patient under 10 years old who had a stem cell transplant for aplastic anemia, so the T cells may come from the graft donor.

This clonotype was counted between two and nine times. The DNA for the CDR3 is TGCAGCGCCTCCGGGACTAGCCTTTACAATGAGCAGTTCTTC. Translated: CSASGTSLYNEQFF. The chain has TRBV29-1 and TRBJ2-1; 9 bases map to TRBD2. After removal of 7 bases from V and 4 bases from J, the junction contained 8 bases not matched to a gene. Per germline, CDR1 SQVTM and CDR2 ANQGSEA. The CDR3 loop spans 14 amino acids.

This clonotype was picked up a small number of times. The J gene is TRBJ2-3, the V gene TRBV28; 9 positions match TRBD2. The length of the CDR3 is 17 residues. The ends lost 3 bases at V and 14 bases at J; junction bases unmatched: 21. In germline, CDR1 is MDHEN, CDR2 SYDVKM. The CDR3 region has the DNA TGTGCCAGCAGTTTTCCAGGACTGCTAGCGGGGTTGCGGGGTCTGTATTTT. This gives the protein CASSFPGLLAGLRGLYF.

Only a few counts were recorded for this clonotype. This chain uses TRBV20-1 with TRBJ1-1; a possible D gene is TRBD1 (6 bases). Trimming left V 5 bases short and J 1 base short, with 14 bases between. The length of the CDR3 is 14 residues. Per germline, CDR1 DFQATT and CDR2 SNEGSKA (reference sequence). DNA of the CDR3: TGCAGTGCTCCCAACAGGGTAGAGAACACTGAAGCTTTCTTT. Translated: CSAPNRVENTEAFF.

The rearrangement uses TRBV4-2 and TRBJ2-7; D is tentatively TRBD1 or TRBD2 (5 bases each). The CDR3 runs 14 residues. V lost 2 bases to trimming and J lost 2 bases, with 10 bases between them. The germline gives CDR1 LGHNA, CDR2 YNFKEQ. CDR3 amino acids: CASSQPGPTYEQYF. CDR3 DNA: TGTGCCAGCAGCCAACCGGGACCGACCTACGAGCAGTACTTC.

The V and J genes are TRBV12-3 or TRBV12-4 and TRBJ2-7; possible D gene TRBD1, 6 bases. The CDR3 extends over 13 amino acids. Between the trimmed V and J ends, which lost 3 bases and 2 bases, there was a span of 8 bases. The CDR3 loop reads CASSFGGTYEQYV. In nucleotides, the CDR3 is TGTGCCAGCAGTTTTGGGGGCACCTACGAGCAGTACGTC.

This clonotype was picked up a small number of times. The chain employs TRBV20-1 and TRBJ1-5, with no clear D. Trimming took 4 bases from V and 5 from J, leaving 12 bases between them. This CDR3 comprises 13 residues. Germline lookup yields CDR1 DFQATT and CDR2 SNEGSKA (reference sequence). CDR3 nucleotide sequence: TGCAGTGCTACCAGGCCCTTAGATCAGCCCCAGCATTTT. This translates into CSATRPLDQPQHF.

This clonotype was seen repeatedly, ten times or more. This chain joins TRBV7-6 and TRBJ2-5; 9 bases line up with TRBD2. In germline, CDR1 is SGHVS, CDR2 FNYEAQ. V was pared by 5 bases and J by 2 bases, with 9 bases of the junction left unmatched. The CDR3 consists of 16 residues. CDR3 sequence (DNA): TGTGCCAGCAGCCCCTTAGCGGGAGTGGGTCAAGAGACCCAGTACTTC. It yields the protein CASSPLAGVGQETQYF.

The chain links TRBV7-6 to TRBJ2-3; no definite D call. This CDR3 has 17 amino acids. Germline CDR1 is SGHVS and CDR2 is FNYEAQ. V shed 4 bases and J shed 1 base, with 18 bases lying between them. The CDR3 nucleotides are TGTGCCAGCAGCTACGTGGTGTGGGGAACGGGCACAGATACGCAGTATTTT. Translating it yields CASSYVVWGTGTDTQYF.

This clonotype was picked up a small number of times. The chain carries TRBV28 and TRBJ2-7; 10 bases are shared with TRBD1. Germline trimming cut 5 bases from V and 4 bases from J; bases unmatched to any gene: 8. Germline CDR1 is MDHEN and CDR2 is SYDVKM. The CDR3 consists of 15 residues. The DNA for the CDR3 is TGTGCCAGCAGTGACCGGACAGGGGGGTCTTACGAGCAGTACTTC. This translates into CASSDRTGGSYEQYF.

The rearrangement links TRBV7-9 to TRBJ2-2; 12 nucleotides match TRBD2. Germline V gene data show CDR1 as SEHNR and CDR2 as FQNEAQ (reference sequence). V dropped 3 bases and J dropped 3; count of bases not matched to a gene: 5. This CDR3 region has 17 residues. CDR3 region: CASSFASGGVYTGELFF. For the CDR3, the DNA is TGTGCCAGCAGCTTCGCTAGCGGGGGGGTCTACACCGGGGAGCTGTTTTTT.

This chain uses TRBV28 with TRBJ2-5; possibly TRBD1 for D (5 bases). CDR1 and CDR2 from the germline V gene are MDHEN and SYDVKM. This CDR3 is 16 amino acids long. V was pared by 4 bases and J by 3 bases, with 18 bases between. CDR3 bases: TGTGCCAGCAGTTCACCAGCCGCAGGGTTTAAAGAGACCCAGTACTTC. It translates to CASSSPAAGFKETQYF.

This clonotype was counted at least ten times. The rearrangement uses TRBV27 and TRBJ1-2; 9 bases align to TRBD1. Unmatched junction bases numbered 0, after V lost 5 bases and J lost 5 bases. The V gene's germline CDR1 is MNHEY and CDR2 SMNVEV (reference sequence). The CDR3 has 12 amino acids. The CDR3 loop is CASSGTGYGYTF. CDR3 nucleotide sequence: TGTGCCAGCAGTGGGACAGGGTATGGCTACACCTTC.

Here the CDR3 DNA reads TGTGCCGCCTCCCAGGGTTACGAGCAGTACGTC. Translated, it gives CAASQGYEQYV. J is TRBJ2-7 and V is TRBV6-5, with D maybe TRBD1 (5 bases). Trimming removed 11 bases at V and 4 bases at J, with 12 bases between. CDR1 and CDR2 (germline): MNHEY, SVGAGI. The CDR3 has 11 amino acids.

This clonotype was seen only a few times. The chain employs TRBV6-5 and TRBJ1-1; D unclear. Per the germline V gene, CDR1 is MNHEY and CDR2 is SVGAGI. The V gene lost 0 bases and the J gene lost 4 bases, with 12 bases spanning the gap. CDR3 size: 15 residues. This CDR3 is CASSYSISGITEAFF. CDR3 DNA sequence: TGTGCCAGCAGTTACTCGATCAGCGGGATCACTGAAGCTTTCTTT.

Here the CDR3 DNA reads TGTGCCAGCAGTAGGACTAGCGGCAATGAGCAGTTCTTC. It is translated as CASSRTSGNEQFF. The rearrangement uses TRBV3-1 and TRBJ2-1; 10 nucleotides agree with TRBD2. V gave up 6 bases and J gave up 6 bases; unmatched junction bases: 2. Germline V gene data show CDR1 as LGHDT and CDR2 as YNNKEL (reference sequence). The CDR3 spans 13 residues.

The chain has TRBV27 and TRBJ2-3; the match to TRBD1 covers 12 bases. Per germline, CDR1 MNHEY and CDR2 SMNVEV (reference sequence). The CDR3 consists of 14 residues. The J segment lost 5 bases and the V segment lost 7 bases, leaving 4 bases of the junction unmatched. DNA of the CDR3: TGTGCCAGCATAGGGACAGGGGGCAGAGATACGCAGTATTTT. It codes for CASIGTGGRDTQYF.

This clonotype was observed a handful of times. This chain uses TRBV5-1 with TRBJ2-7; 14 bases are shared with TRBD2. Germline lookup yields CDR1 SGHRS and CDR2 YFSETQ. V lost 3 bases and J lost 2; bases outside the gene matches: 10. The CDR3 has 18 amino acids. CDR3 in amino acids: CASSSVQGLAGDAYEQYF. Here the CDR3 DNA reads TGCGCCAGCAGCTCAGTCCAGGGACTAGCGGGAGATGCCTACGAGCAGTACTTC.

This clonotype was counted only a few times. The chain links TRBV20-1 to TRBJ2-5, with a tentative D call TRBD2 (5 bases). This CDR3 has 14 residues. Per the germline V gene, CDR1 is DFQATT and CDR2 is SNEGSKA (reference sequence). Trimming left V 3 bases short and J 0 bases short, with 11 bases between. Here the CDR3 reads CSARGGPYQETQYF. The CDR3 bases are TGCAGTGCTAGGGGCGGGCCGTACCAAGAGACCCAGTACTTC.